Here is one TCR beta chain with its context. The antigen remains undetermined. Second doses that came at about 4 or about 12 weeks were put together. This record belongs to a study of T cell responses to AZD1222 COVID-19 vaccine. Whole-study results and caveats: At study baseline, merely a handful of AZD1222 recipients were seropositive. Unmutated regions of variants are reportedly targeted by nearly half of spike-specific TCRs.

The data were produced by immunoSEQ multiplex PCR, yet TCRdb's version contains in-frame clones alone and is incomplete. This table has 90,000 to 120,000 clones, nearly 90% appearing once. Sequencing was performed on peripheral blood, taken 28 days after the second AZD1222 dose. The clonotype comes from an adult who received the AZD1222 COVID-19 vaccine.

DNA of the CDR3: TGTGCCAGCTCATTGGAAAGACAGGGGAATTCACCCCTCCACTTT. Protein sequence: CASSLERQGNSPLHF. This chain connects TRBV18 to TRBJ1-6; TRBD1 matches at 8 bases. The germline CDR1 and CDR2 sequences are KGHSH and LQKENI. CDR3 length: 15 residues. The J segment lost 7 bases and the V segment lost 5 bases, leaving 7 bases of the junction unmatched.